Below, one T cell receptor beta chain is given with its context. The data were taken from a study of blood T cell repertoires in COVID-19. V lost 1 base, J lost 3 bases, and 3 bases stayed unmatched. The V gene's germline CDR1 is SEHNR and CDR2 FQNEAQ (reference sequence). The CDR3 is 16 residues long. Libraries were prepared by immunoSEQ multiplex PCR; TCRdb keeps only in-frame clonotypes and omits some of them. The repertoire holds about 49,000 clones, with about 83% as singletons. This clonotype was sampled from a man in his fifties or sixties with acute or convalescent COVID-19. Sequenced: peripheral blood. The gene calls are TRBV7-9 and TRBJ2-3, with 11 bases aligning to TRBD1. The CDR3 is CASSLGDRGKTDTQYF. Here the CDR3 DNA reads TGTGCCAGCAGCTTAGGGGACAGGGGGAAGACAGATACGCAGTATTTT.